The present entry profiles one T cell receptor beta chain with its context. Antigen unknown. It was with a sample-barcoded 5' primer and a J-beta primer mix that a second PCR of about 6 to 11 cycles was run. Unique molecular identifiers of 12 random nucleotides labeled each cDNA. A minimum of 2.5 million CDR3-containing paired-end reads was obtained for each sample. TCRdb recomputed calls from the 5' RACE reads with MiXCR, one row per CDR3 protein. The sample yields hundreds of thousands of distinct CDR3 sequences, 40% to 50% seen once. The sample comes from a study of blood T cells in healthy people across ages. Regarding the study as a whole: The study could not conclusively compare naive and antigen-experienced cells, given its unsorted PBMCs. When set beside aged donors, long-lived donors presented more naive CD4+ cells and higher diversity.

The V and J ends lost 5 bases and 1 base respectively, with 14 bases between them. The length of the CDR3 is 14 residues. Germline CDR1 reads SQVTM; CDR2 reads ANQGSEA. The receptor's source is an elderly man in good health. The sample comprised blood. The chain has TRBV29-1 and TRBJ2-5; unclear D gene. CDR3 sequence (DNA): TGCAGCGTTAGGGCACACCGCCTCCAAGAGACCCAGTACTTC. Translating it yields CSVRAHRLQETQYF.